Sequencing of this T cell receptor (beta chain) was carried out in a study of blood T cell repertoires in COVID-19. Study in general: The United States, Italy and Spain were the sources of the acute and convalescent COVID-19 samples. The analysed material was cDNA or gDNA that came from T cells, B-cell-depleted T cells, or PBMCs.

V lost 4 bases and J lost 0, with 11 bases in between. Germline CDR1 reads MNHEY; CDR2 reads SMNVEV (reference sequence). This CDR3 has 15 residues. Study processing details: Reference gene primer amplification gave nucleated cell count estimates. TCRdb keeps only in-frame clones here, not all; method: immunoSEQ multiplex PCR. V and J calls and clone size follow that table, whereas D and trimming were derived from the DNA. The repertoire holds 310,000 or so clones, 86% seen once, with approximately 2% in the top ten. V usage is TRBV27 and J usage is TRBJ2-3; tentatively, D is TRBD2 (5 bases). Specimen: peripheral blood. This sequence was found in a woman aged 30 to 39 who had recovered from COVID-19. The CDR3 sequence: CASSSPGKSTDTQYF. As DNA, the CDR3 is TGTGCCAGCAGTTCACCGGGGAAAAGCACAGATACGCAGTATTTT.